The 6 T cell receptor beta chains reported below all come from one sample, sequenced in a study of cytomegalovirus exposure and HLA in healthy donors. A multiplex PCR was run with 60 Vbeta primers and 13 Jbeta primers. Only in-frame clones appear in the TCRdb table, and some are missing; sequencing was by immunoSEQ multiplex PCR. The data show about 190,000 clones, approximately 85% seen once. The material sequenced was PBMCs. The source of these receptors is a woman under 30 in good health and CMV-seronegative.

The rearrangement joins TRBV28 to TRBJ2-1, with 7 bases fitting TRBD2. This CDR3 is built from 16 residues. The ends lost 3 bases at V and 5 bases at J; junction bases unmatched: 10. Germline CDR1 and CDR2: MDHEN and SYDVKM. The CDR3 loop reads CASSFMTSGADNEQFF. The DNA of the CDR3 is TGTGCCAGCAGTTTTATGACCAGCGGGGCTGACAATGAGCAGTTCTTC. The full variable domain, in which reference TRBV28 and TRBJ2-1 provide the parts outside the CDR3, is DVKVTQSSRYLVKRTGEKVFLECVQDMDHENMFWYRQDPGLGLRLIYFSYDVKMKEKGDIPEGYSVSREKKERFSLILESASTNQTSMYLCASSFMTSGADNEQFFGPGTRLTVL.

The chain couples TRBV6-5 to TRBJ2-5; TRBD1 agrees at 7 bases. The CDR3 sequence is 14 residues long. From germline, CDR1 is MNHEY and CDR2 SVGAGI. Germline trimming cut 4 bases from V and 3 bases from J; bases unmatched to any gene: 5. As DNA, the CDR3 is TGTGCCAGCAGTTCCGGGACAGCGGAAGAGACCCAGTACTTC. Its protein product is CASSSGTAEETQYF.

The rearrangement links TRBV28 to TRBJ2-5; TRBD1 aligns across 7 bases. CDR1 is MDHEN, CDR2 SYDVKM, per germline. CDR3 length: 14 residues. The V gene end was trimmed by 6 bases and the J gene end by 3 bases; junction bases not matched to a gene: 7. CDR3 coding DNA: TGTGCCAGCAGCCGACAGGGAGTCGAAGAGACCCAGTACTTC. Its translation: CASSRQGVEETQYF.

V is TRBV2 and J is TRBJ2-7, with no clear D. Trimming took off 4 bases at V and 2 bases at J, with 12 bases between the two ends. The CDR3 sequence is 14 residues long. CDR1 is SNHLY, CDR2 FYNNEI, per germline. In DNA form, the CDR3 reads TGTGCCAGCAGTGTTAACACGTCCCCCTACGAGCAGTACTTC. Its translation: CASSVNTSPYEQYF.

This chain connects TRBV19 to TRBJ1-4, with TRBD1 as a possible D gene (6 bases). This CDR3 has 15 residues. Germline V gene data show CDR1 as LNHDA and CDR2 as SQIVND (reference sequence). V was cut by 3 bases and J by 4 bases, with 12 bases left in between. As DNA, the CDR3 is TGTGCCAGTAGTATGATCAGGGGAAGTAATGAAAAACTGTTTTTT. This encodes CASSMIRGSNEKLFF. Filled out from reference TRBV19 and TRBJ1-4, the complete variable domain reads DGGITQSPKYLFRKEGQNVTLSCEQNLNHDAMYWYRQDPGQGLRLIYYSQIVNDFQKGDIAEGYSVSREKKESFPLTVTSAQKNPTAFYLCASSMIRGSNEKLFFGSGTQLSVL.

The J gene is TRBJ2-7, the V gene TRBV6-5; the D is unclear. This CDR3 region has 10 residues. The V end lost 2 bases, the J end lost 12 bases, and 8 bases lay between the germline ends. Germline V gene sequence: CDR1 MNHEY, CDR2 SVGAGI. Written as DNA, the CDR3 is TGTGCCAGCAGTTACCCTACCGGGTACTTC. As protein: CASSYPTGYF.